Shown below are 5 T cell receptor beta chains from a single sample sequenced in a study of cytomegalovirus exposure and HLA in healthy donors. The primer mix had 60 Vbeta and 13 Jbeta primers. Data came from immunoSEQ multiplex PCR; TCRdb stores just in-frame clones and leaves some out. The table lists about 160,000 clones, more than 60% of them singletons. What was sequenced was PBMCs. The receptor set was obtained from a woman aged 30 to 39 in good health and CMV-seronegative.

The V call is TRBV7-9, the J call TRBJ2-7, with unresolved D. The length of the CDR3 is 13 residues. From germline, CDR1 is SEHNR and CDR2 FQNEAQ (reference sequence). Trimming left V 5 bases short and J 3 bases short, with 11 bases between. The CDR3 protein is CASSPDSDYEQYF. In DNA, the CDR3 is TGTGCCAGCAGCCCCGACTCCGACTACGAGCAGTACTTC.

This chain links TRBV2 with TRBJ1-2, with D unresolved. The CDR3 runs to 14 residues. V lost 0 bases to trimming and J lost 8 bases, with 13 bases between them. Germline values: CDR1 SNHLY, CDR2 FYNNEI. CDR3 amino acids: CASSEAHSRRGYTF. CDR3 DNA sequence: TGTGCCAGCAGTGAAGCGCACAGCCGGAGGGGCTACACCTTC.

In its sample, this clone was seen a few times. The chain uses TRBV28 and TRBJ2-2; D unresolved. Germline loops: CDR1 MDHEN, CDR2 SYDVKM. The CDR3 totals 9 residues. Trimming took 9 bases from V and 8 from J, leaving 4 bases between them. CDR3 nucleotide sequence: TGTGCCAGTCTTGGGGAGCTGTTTTTT. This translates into CASLGELFF.

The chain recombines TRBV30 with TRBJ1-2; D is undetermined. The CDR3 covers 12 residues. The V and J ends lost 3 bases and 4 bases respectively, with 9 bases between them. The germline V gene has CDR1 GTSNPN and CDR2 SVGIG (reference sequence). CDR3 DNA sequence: TGTGCCTGGAGAGCCACGTCCTATGGCTACACCTTC. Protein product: CAWRATSYGYTF.

The CDR3 reads CASSLSAIPLHF. DNA of the CDR3: TGTGCCAGCAGCTTAAGCGCCATACCCCTCCACTTT. The J gene is TRBJ1-6, the V gene TRBV7-2, with unresolved D. The CDR3 extends over 12 amino acids. Germline values: CDR1 SGHTA, CDR2 FQGNSA. The V end was cut by 2 bases, the J end by 12 bases, with 8 bases between.